Sequencing of this TCR beta chain was carried out in a study of blood T cells in healthy people across ages. Whole-study findings and limits: Older individuals had lower TCR beta diversity per million T cells (the decline was roughly linear).

The ends lost 11 bases at V and 5 bases at J; junction bases unmatched: 15. The CDR3 covers 15 residues. The germline V gene encodes CDR1 MDHEN and CDR2 SYDVKM. As concerns this clonotype: Antigen unknown.

The use of a sample-barcoded 5' primer and a J-beta primer mix characterized a second PCR of roughly 6 to 11 cycles. One entry per CDR3 protein results from TCRdb running MiXCR on the 5' RACE reads. The profile covers roughly 1.5 million distinct CDR3 sequences, with less than 45% appearing a single time and more than 4% taken by the ten largest. This receptor was taken from a woman aged 18-29 years in good health. The rearrangement uses TRBV28 and TRBJ1-2, with 9 nucleotides matching TRBD1. Sample: blood. Written as DNA, the CDR3 is TGTGCCGTACCGGGACAGGGTGGGATATTGTATGGCTACACCTTC. Amino acids: CAVPGQGGILYGYTF.